This is a list of T cell receptor beta chains from one sample in a study of cytomegalovirus exposure and HLA in healthy donors. Generated by immunoSEQ multiplex PCR, the TCRdb table keeps only in-frame clones and is missing some. The repertoire holds about 110,000 clones, with almost 90% as singletons. Sequencing was carried out using PBMCs. These receptors all come from a woman aged 18-35 years in good health and CMV-seronegative. The CDR3 runs from the conserved cysteine through the conserved F or W. D genes are given only for firm matches.

v_call,j_call,d_call,cdr3_aa,cdr3_nt
TRBV19,TRBJ2-1,NA,CASTKEDSSYNEQFF,TGTGCCAGTACGAAAGAGGACAGCTCCTACAATGAGCAGTTCTTC
TRBV10-3,TRBJ2-5,NA,CAISESTGETQYF,TGTGCCATCAGTGAGTCGACGGGGGAGACCCAGTACTTC
TRBV7-3,TRBJ2-7,TRBD2,CASSPGRETKEQYF,TGTGCCAGCAGCCCCGGGCGGGAGACAAAAGAGCAGTACTTC
TRBV10-3,TRBJ1-1,TRBD1,CATKGQGEVIAEAFF,TGTGCCACCAAAGGACAGGGGGAAGTTATCGCTGAAGCTTTCTTT
TRBV7-9,TRBJ2-5,NA,CASFSTRRETQYF,TGTGCCAGCTTTTCTACCCGGCGGGAGACCCAGTACTTC
TRBV4-2,TRBJ1-3,NA,CASSQEGAGLVGTIYF,TGTGCCAGCAGCCAAGAGGGGGCAGGTCTTGTCGGCACCATATATTTT
TRBV5-6,TRBJ2-1,TRBD1,CASSSGTGDEQFF,TGTGCCAGCAGCTCCGGGACAGGGGACGAGCAGTTCTTC
TRBV29-1,TRBJ2-1,TRBD2,CTGLAGTNEQFF,TGCACCGGACTAGCGGGCACTAATGAGCAGTTCTTC
TRBV7-9,TRBJ2-7,TRBD2,CASSLTSGGSSYEQYF,TGTGCCAGCAGCTTGACAAGCGGGGGAAGCTCCTACGAGCAGTACTTC
TRBV29-1,TRBJ2-1,NA,CSVLGGDSSEQFF,TGCAGCGTTTTGGGCGGGGATAGTAGTGAGCAGTTCTTC
TRBV5-1,TRBJ1-4,NA,CASSLERPNEKLFF,TGCGCCAGCAGCTTGGAGCGGCCTAATGAAAAACTGTTTTTT
TRBV6-5,TRBJ2-7,NA,CASTQVTGAYEQYF,TGTGCCAGCACCCAAGTGACGGGGGCCTACGAGCAGTACTTC
TRBV29-1,TRBJ1-3,NA,CSVEAGIGNTIYF,TGCAGCGTTGAAGCAGGGATCGGAAACACCATATATTTT
TRBV5-1,TRBJ2-1,NA,CASRPTTPGDEQFF,TGCGCCAGCAGGCCGACTACGCCCGGCGATGAGCAGTTCTTC
TRBV5-5,TRBJ2-1,TRBD2,CASSLITSGGLNEQFF,TGTGCCAGCAGCTTAATTACTAGCGGGGGGCTGAATGAGCAGTTCTTC
TRBV7-6,TRBJ1-1,NA,CASSSSGSGTEAFF,TGTGCCAGCAGCTCCTCGGGGAGCGGCACTGAAGCTTTCTTT
TRBV7-2,TRBJ2-7,TRBD1,CASSPNQGATGEQYF,TGTGCCAGCAGCCCGAATCAGGGGGCTACGGGGGAGCAGTACTTC
TRBV28,TRBJ1-6,NA,CASSFGLRNSPLHF,TGTGCCAGCAGTTTCGGACTTCGAAATTCACCCCTCCACTTT
TRBV27,TRBJ2-5,NA,CASSFRGRQQETQYF,TGTGCCAGCAGTTTCAGGGGACGCCAACAAGAGACCCAGTACTTC
TRBV7-2,TRBJ2-7,TRBD2,CASSFRSGVGEQYF,TGTGCCAGCAGCTTTCGTAGCGGGGTGGGCGAGCAGTACTTC
TRBV28,TRBJ2-3,NA,CASSPLLGVGRRTDTQYF,TGTGCCAGCAGTCCTCTGCTAGGAGTGGGTCGACGAACAGATACGCAGTATTTT
TRBV28,TRBJ1-2,NA,CASSTRDFYGYTF,TGTGCCAGCAGTACCCGGGACTTCTATGGCTACACCTTC